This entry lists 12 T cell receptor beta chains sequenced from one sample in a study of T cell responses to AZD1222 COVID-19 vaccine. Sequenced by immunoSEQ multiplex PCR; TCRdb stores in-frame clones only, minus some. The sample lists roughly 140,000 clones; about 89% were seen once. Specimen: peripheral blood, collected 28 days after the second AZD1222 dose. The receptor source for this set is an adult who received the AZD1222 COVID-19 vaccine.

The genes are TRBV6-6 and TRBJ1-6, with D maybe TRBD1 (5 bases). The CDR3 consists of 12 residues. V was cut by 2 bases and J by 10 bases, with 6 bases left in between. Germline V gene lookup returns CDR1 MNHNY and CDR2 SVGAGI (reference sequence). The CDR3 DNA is TGTGCCAGCAGTTACCGGGGCTCACCCCTCCACTTT. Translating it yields CASSYRGSPLHF.

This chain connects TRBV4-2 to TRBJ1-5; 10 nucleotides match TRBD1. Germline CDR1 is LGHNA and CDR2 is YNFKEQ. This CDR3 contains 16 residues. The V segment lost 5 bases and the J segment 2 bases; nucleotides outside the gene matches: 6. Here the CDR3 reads CASSSTGTGGNQPQHF. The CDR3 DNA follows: TGTGCCAGCAGCTCCACCGGGACAGGGGGCAATCAGCCCCAGCATTTT.

The CDR3 DNA follows: TGTGCCAGCAGCCAAGATGGGTCAGGGGTGGGTGAGCAGTTCTTC. Translated, it gives CASSQDGSGVGEQFF. The rearrangement links TRBV3-1 (or the pseudogene TRBV3-2) to TRBJ2-1, with D possibly TRBD1 on 6 matching bases. The CDR3 contains 15 residues. Trimming left V 0 bases short and J 9 bases short, with 15 bases between. The germline CDR1 and CDR2 sequences are LGHDT and YNNKEL (reference sequence).

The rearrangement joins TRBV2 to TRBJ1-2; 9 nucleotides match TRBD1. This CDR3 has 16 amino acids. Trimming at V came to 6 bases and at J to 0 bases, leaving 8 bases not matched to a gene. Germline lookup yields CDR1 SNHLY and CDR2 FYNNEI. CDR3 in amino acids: CASRRTGQGSNYGYTF. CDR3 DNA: TGTGCCAGCAGAAGAACTGGACAGGGGTCTAACTATGGCTACACCTTC.

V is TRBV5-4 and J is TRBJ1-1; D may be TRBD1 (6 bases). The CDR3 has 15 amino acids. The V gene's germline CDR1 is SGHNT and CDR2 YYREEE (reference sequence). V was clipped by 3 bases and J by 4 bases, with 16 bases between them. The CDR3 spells CASSSTPDRSTEAFF. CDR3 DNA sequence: TGTGCCAGCAGCTCGACCCCGGACAGATCCACTGAAGCTTTCTTT.

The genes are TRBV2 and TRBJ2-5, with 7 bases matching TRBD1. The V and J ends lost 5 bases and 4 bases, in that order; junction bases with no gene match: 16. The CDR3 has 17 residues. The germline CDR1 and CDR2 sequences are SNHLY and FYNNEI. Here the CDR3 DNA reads TGTGCCAGCAGTCAAGTCACAGGGGCCGCAGGGGGAGAGACCCAGTACTTC. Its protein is CASSQVTGAAGGETQYF.

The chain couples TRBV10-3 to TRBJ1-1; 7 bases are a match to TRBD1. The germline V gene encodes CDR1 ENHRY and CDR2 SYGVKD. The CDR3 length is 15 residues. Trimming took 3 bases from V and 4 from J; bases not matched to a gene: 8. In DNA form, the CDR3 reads TGTGCCATCAGTGAAGACACAGGGGTACCCACTGAAGCTTTCTTT. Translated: CAISEDTGVPTEAFF.

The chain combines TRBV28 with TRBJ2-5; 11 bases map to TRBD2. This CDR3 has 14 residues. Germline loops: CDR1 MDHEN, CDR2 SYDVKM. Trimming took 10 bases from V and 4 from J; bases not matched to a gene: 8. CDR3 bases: TGTGCCACTGGTAGCGGGAGGGCCGCAGAGACCCAGTACTTC. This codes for CATGSGRAAETQYF.

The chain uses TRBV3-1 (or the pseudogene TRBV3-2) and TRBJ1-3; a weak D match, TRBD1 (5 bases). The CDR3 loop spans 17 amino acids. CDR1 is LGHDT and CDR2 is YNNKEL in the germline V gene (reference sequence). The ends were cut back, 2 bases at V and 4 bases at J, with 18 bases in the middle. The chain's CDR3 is CASSQYPRGVGGNTIYF. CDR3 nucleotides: TGTGCCAGCAGCCAATACCCCCGGGGGGTAGGAGGAAACACCATATATTTT.

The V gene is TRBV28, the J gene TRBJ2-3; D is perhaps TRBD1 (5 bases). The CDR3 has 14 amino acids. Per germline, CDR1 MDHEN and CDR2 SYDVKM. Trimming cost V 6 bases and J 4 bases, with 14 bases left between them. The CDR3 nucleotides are TGTGCCAGCAGGCAGAGACCCAGGGCAGATACGCAGTATTTT. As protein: CASRQRPRADTQYF.

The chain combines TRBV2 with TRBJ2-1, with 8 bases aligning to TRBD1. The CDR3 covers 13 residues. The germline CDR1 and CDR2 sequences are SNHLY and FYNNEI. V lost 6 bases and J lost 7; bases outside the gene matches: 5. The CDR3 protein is CASSRGRQNEQFF. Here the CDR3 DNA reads TGTGCCAGCAGCAGGGGGCGTCAGAATGAGCAGTTCTTC.

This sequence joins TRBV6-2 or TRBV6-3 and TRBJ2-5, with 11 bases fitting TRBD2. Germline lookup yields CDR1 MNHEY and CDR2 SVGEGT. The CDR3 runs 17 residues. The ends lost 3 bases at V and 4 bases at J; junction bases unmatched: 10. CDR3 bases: TGTGCCAGCAGTTATACCCTAGCGGGAGGCGTTCGAGAGACCCAGTACTTC. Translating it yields CASSYTLAGGVRETQYF.